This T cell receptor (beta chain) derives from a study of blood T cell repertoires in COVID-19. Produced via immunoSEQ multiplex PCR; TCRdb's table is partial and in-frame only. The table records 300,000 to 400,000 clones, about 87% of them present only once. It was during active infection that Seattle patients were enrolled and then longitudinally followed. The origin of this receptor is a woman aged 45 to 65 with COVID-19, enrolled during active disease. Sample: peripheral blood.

In DNA, the CDR3 is TGCGCCAGCAGTGAATGGACTAGCGGCACAGATACGCAGTATTTT. Amino acids: CASSEWTSGTDTQYF. This sequence joins TRBV10-2 and TRBJ2-3, with TRBD2 matching 9 bases. Germline CDR1 reads WSHSY; CDR2 reads SAAADI. This CDR3 is 15 amino acids long. V shed 3 bases and J 1 base; nucleotides not matched to a gene: 2.